This TCR beta chain was sequenced in a study of T cell repertoires in cytomegalovirus infection. The overall study: Matching HLA type, along with CMV infection, was indicated by public TCR beta signatures.

CDR3 length: 18 residues. Germline CDR1 SGDLS, CDR2 YYNGEE. Trimming pared 4 bases from V and 7 bases from J, leaving 26 bases between. A word on this clonotype: As yet, its antigen is unknown.

From the reads, TCRdb called clonotypes with MiXCR, one entry per CDR3 protein. The sample holds approximately 120,000 distinct CDR3 sequences; 32% are singletons and the top ten take roughly 58%. This chain links TRBV9 with TRBJ1-4, with D possibly TRBD1 on 6 matching bases. The clonotype was recovered from a human donor in good health (CMV status not recorded). Some clones in this sample may be carry-over from other donors' samples. Sequences were derived from CD8+ T cells from cultured PBMCs, sampled from culture after CMV antigen stimulation. The CDR3 is CASSPVLGGPTRSEKLFF. The CDR3 region has the DNA TGTGCCAGCAGCCCCGTTCTTGGGGGGCCGACAAGGAGTGAAAAACTGTTTTTT.